This TCR beta chain comes out of a study of OX40 agonist ivuxolimab in advanced cancers. The assay was immunoSEQ multiplex PCR, and TCRdb's table has in-frame clones only and misses some. The table includes roughly 28,000 clones, roughly 92% detected once. V lost 1 base and J 2 bases, leaving 9 bases between the germline ends. This CDR3 region has 15 residues. CDR1 is LNHDA and CDR2 is SQIVND in the germline V gene (reference sequence). The sample holds a few counts of this clone. Its antigen is undetermined. General study results and limits: There were, on average, more expanded clones in CD8+ T cells than in CD4+.

Sequencing used CD4+ or CD8+ T cells sorted from blood, obtained in a trial of the OX40 agonist ivuxolimab. The sequence derives from an adult with an advanced solid tumor such as melanoma, head and neck, liver or kidney cancer. The chain combines TRBV19 with TRBJ1-5; D gene ambiguous. The CDR3 nucleotides read TGTGCCAGTAGTATAGGAGGTGGGGGCAATCAGCCCCAGCATTTT. This translates into CASSIGGGGNQPQHF.